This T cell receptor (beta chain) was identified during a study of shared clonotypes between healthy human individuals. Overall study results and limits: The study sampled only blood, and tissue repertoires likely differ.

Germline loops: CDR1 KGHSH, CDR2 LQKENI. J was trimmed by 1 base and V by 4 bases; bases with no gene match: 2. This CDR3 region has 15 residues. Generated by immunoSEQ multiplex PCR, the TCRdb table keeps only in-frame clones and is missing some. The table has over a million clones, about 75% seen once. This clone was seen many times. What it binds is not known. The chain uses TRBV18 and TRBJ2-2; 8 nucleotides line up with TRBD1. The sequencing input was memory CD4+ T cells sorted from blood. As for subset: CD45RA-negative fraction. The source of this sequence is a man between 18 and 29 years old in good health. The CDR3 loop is CASSQGQENTGELFF. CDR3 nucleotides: TGTGCCAGCTCACAGGGACAGGAGAACACCGGGGAGCTGTTTTTT.